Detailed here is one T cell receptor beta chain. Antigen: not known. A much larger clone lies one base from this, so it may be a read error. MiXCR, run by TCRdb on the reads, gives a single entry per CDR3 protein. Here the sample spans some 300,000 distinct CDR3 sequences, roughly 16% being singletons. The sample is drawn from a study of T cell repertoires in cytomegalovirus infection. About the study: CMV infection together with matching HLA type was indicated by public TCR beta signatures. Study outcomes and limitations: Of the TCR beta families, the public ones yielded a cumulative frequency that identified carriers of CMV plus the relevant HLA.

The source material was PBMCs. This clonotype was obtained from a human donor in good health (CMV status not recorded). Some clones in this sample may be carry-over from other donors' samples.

CDR3 bases: TGTGCCAGCACCTTAGATCCGGGACAGGGATCGGACACCGGGGAGCTGTTTTTT. Protein: CASTLDPGQGSDTGELFF. The J gene is TRBJ2-2, the V gene TRBV7-6, with TRBD1 matching over 9 bases. CDR3 length: 18 residues. The germline gives CDR1 SGHVS, CDR2 FNYEAQ.